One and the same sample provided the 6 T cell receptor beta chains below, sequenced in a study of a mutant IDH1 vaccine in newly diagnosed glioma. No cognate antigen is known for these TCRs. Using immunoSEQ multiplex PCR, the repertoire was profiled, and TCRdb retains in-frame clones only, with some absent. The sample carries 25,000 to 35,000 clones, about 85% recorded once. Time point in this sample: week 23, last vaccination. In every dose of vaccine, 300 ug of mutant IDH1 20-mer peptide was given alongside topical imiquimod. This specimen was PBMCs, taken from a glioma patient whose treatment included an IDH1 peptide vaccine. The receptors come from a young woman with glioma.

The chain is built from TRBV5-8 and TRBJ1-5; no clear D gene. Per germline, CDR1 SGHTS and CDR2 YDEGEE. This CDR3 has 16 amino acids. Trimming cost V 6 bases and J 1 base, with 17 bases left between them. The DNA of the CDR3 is TGTGCCAGCAACCGGGCAGGAGCTTACAGCAATCAGCCCCAGCATTTT. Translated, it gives CASNRAGAYSNQPQHF.

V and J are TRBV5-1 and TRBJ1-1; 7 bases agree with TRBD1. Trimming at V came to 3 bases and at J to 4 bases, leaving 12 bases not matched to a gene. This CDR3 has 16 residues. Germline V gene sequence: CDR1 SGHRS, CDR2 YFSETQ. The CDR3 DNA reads TGCGCCAGCAGCTGGCGGGACAGCCTATTGGGCACTGAAGCTTTCTTT. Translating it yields CASSWRDSLLGTEAFF.

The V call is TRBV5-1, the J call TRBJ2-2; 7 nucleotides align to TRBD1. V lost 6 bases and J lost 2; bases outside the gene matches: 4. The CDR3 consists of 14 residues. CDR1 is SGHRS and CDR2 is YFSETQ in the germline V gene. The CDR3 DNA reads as TGCGCCAGCAACCGGGACAGCAACACCGGGGAGCTGTTTTTT. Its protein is CASNRDSNTGELFF.

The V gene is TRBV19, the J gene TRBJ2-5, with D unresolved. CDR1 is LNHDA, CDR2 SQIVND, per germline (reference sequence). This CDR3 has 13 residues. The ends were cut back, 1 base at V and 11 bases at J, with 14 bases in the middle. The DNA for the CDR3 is TGTGCCAGTAGTATAGGAGTTAGTACGGAGCAGTACTTC. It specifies CASSIGVSTEQYF.

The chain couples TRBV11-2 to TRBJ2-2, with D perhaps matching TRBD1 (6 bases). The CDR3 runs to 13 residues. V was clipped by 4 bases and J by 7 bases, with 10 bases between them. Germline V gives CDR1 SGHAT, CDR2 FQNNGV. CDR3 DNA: TGTGCCAGCAGCTATGGACAGTACGGGGAGCTGTTTTTT. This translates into CASSYGQYGELFF.

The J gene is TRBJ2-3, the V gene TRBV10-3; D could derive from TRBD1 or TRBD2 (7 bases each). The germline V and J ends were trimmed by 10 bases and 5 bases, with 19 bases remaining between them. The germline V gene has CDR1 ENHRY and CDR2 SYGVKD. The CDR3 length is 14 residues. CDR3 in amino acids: CATHKTGREDTQYF. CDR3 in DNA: TGTGCCACCCACAAGACAGGGAGGGAAGATACGCAGTATTTT.